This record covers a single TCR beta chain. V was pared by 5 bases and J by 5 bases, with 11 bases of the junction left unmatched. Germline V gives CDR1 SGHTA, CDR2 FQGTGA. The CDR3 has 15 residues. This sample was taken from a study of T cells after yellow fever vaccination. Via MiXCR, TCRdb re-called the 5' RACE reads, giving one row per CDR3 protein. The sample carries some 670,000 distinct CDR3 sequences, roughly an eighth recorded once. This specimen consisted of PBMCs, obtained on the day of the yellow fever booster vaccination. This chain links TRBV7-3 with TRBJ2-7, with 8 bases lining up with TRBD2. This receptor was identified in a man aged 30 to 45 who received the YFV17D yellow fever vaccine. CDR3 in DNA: TGTGCCAGCAGCCCAAAAGGGACTAGTAGAAACGAGCAGTACTTC. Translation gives CASSPKGTSRNEQYF.